What follows is one T cell receptor (beta chain) and its context. Compared with germline, one end of the junction differs, possibly owing to a read error. This entry is derived from a study of control samples from healthy donors and cancer patients. The data were produced by immunoSEQ multiplex PCR, yet TCRdb's version contains in-frame clones alone and is incomplete. Of 55,000 to 70,000 clones in the sample, around 89% are singletons; the top ten hold almost 6%. Per germline, CDR1 SGHRS and CDR2 YFSETQ. The CDR3 consists of 16 residues. Sequenced input: PBMCs. The sequence was obtained from a man aged 60 to 75 with colorectal cancer. The chain carries TRBV5-1 and TRBJ2-2, with D possibly TRBD2 on 5 matching bases. CDR3 nucleotide sequence: TGCGCCAGCAGTTTGGGATCACCTAGCCGGACCGGGGAGCTGTTTTTT. Protein product: CASSLGSPSRTGELFF.